This T cell receptor (beta chain) originates from a study of T-cell memory formation after mild COVID-19. Study-wide context: TCR clusters were mostly confined to one donor each. The study, taken as a whole, reports: Second-wave clones peaking on day 37 lacked confirmed SARS-CoV-2 specificity. Mainly CM and EM harbored the contracting CD4+ clones; mainly EMRA harbored the CD8+ ones.

TCRdb passed the 5' RACE reads through MiXCR, listing each CDR3 protein once. This sample has a few hundred thousand distinct CDR3 sequences, with less than 25% found just once. Comment on this clonotype: Its antigen is as yet unknown.

Germline assignment: CDR1 SGHTA and CDR2 FQGNSA. Germline trimming cut 4 bases from V and 5 bases from J; bases unmatched to any gene: 5. There are 14 residues in the CDR3. The clonotype originates from an adult woman who had mild COVID-19 (a few samples of this study predate the infection). Cell type and time point are not known. Sequenced input: PBMCs or a T cell subset sorted from them (not recorded which). This sequence joins TRBV7-2 and TRBJ2-7; TRBD1 agrees at 10 bases. The CDR3 reads CASSSRDRGNEQYF. CDR3 DNA: TGTGCCAGCAGCTCCCGGGACAGGGGAAACGAGCAGTACTTC. Looking up the rest from reference TRBV7-2 and TRBJ2-7 gives the full variable domain: GAGVSQSPSNKVTEKGKDVELRCDPISGHTALYWYRQSLGQGLEFLIYFQGNSAPDKSGLPSDRFSAERTGGSVSTLTIQRTQQEDSAVYLCASSSRDRGNEQYFGPGTRLTVT.